The clone carrying this T cell receptor (beta chain) was seen just once. Its antigen is as yet unknown. This CDR3 spans 15 amino acids. The V gene's germline CDR1 is MNHEY and CDR2 SVGAGI. With V trimmed by 6 bases and J by 3 bases, 9 bases remained unmatched. This sample was taken from a study of cytomegalovirus exposure and HLA in healthy donors. Data came from immunoSEQ multiplex PCR; TCRdb stores just in-frame clones and leaves some out. The data hold about 98,000 clones, with less than 90% observed a single time. Notes on the study in general: According to a subsequent analysis, TCR clusters from the first cohort were inclined to appear together in the roughly 120 validation repertoires.

The clonotype comes from a man younger than 35 in good health and CMV-seropositive. The sample was PBMCs. The rearrangement uses TRBV6-5 and TRBJ2-7, with 9 bases aligning to TRBD1. The CDR3 nucleotides are TGTGCCAGCAGCCCTGACAGGGGGTCCGGCTACGAGCAGTACTTC. Its protein is CASSPDRGSGYEQYF.